A single sample is the source of the 27 T cell receptor beta chains below, sequenced in a study of shared clonotypes between healthy human individuals. Clones were sequenced by immunoSEQ multiplex PCR, and TCRdb holds only the in-frame ones, with some missing. This table has 1,400,000 or so clones, approximately 98.5% appearing once. The sample comprised naive CD4+ T cells sorted from blood. Noted subset: CD45RA+ positively selected. The receptors were gathered from a young man in good health.

The chain employs TRBV9 and TRBJ2-1; D is perhaps TRBD2 (6 bases). CDR1 and CDR2 from the germline V gene are SGDLS and YYNGEE. The V gene lost 3 bases and the J gene lost 3 bases, with 16 bases spanning the gap. This CDR3 contains 16 residues. The CDR3 loop is CASSGRGQAHYNEQFF. DNA for the CDR3: TGTGCCAGCAGCGGGCGGGGTCAGGCCCACTACAATGAGCAGTTCTTC.

This clone was seen once. This chain's CDR3 is CASSRQGSGYEQYF. For the CDR3, the DNA is TGTGCCAGCAGTCGACAGGGTTCGGGGTACGAGCAGTACTTC. The V gene is TRBV6-5, the J gene TRBJ2-7; 7 nucleotides agree with TRBD1. The CDR3 covers 14 residues. Germline lookup yields CDR1 MNHEY and CDR2 SVGAGI. V lost 5 bases and J lost 4; bases outside the gene matches: 8.

This rearrangement joins TRBV10-1 to TRBJ2-5, with 12 bases matching TRBD2. J was trimmed by 2 bases and V by 4 bases; bases with no gene match: 2. Germline-derived CDR1 and CDR2 are WNHNN and SYGVQD (reference sequence). The CDR3 sequence is 15 residues long. CDR3 region: CASSVLAGGQETQYF. The CDR3 region has the DNA TGCGCCAGCAGTGTTCTAGCGGGAGGGCAAGAGACCCAGTACTTC.

The J gene is TRBJ2-3, the V gene TRBV6-1, with D maybe TRBD1 (6 bases). This CDR3 is 15 amino acids long. The germline V gene encodes CDR1 MNHNS and CDR2 SASEGT. V was cut by 3 bases and J by 4 bases, with 14 bases left in between. The CDR3 region has the DNA TGTGCCAGCAGTGAGGCAGGGGTTAGGGCAGATACGCAGTATTTT. Its protein is CASSEAGVRADTQYF.

Turning to this clone: Other DNA sequences in the sample encode the same CDR3. The V call is TRBV28, the J call TRBJ1-2, with a tentative D call TRBD1 (5 bases). There are 12 residues in the CDR3. CDR1 and CDR2 from the germline V gene are MDHEN and SYDVKM. Trimming took off 4 bases at V and 4 bases at J, with 7 bases between the two ends. CDR3 residues: CASSSGTYGYTF. DNA of the CDR3: TGTGCCAGCAGTTCCGGGACCTATGGCTACACCTTC.

This rearrangement joins TRBV5-1 to TRBJ1-5; the match to TRBD1 covers 12 bases. V shed 4 bases and J 4 bases; nucleotides not matched to a gene: 6. The CDR3 consists of 16 residues. Germline CDR1 and CDR2: SGHRS and YFSETQ. CDR3 residues: CASSPGTGGSNQPQHF. Written as DNA, the CDR3 is TGCGCCAGCAGCCCAGGGACAGGGGGCTCAAATCAGCCCCAGCATTTT.

V and J are TRBV7-2 and TRBJ2-4; the D gene is possibly TRBD1 (6 bases). The CDR3 extends over 13 amino acids. CDR1 and CDR2 (germline): SGHTA, FQGNSA. The V and J ends lost 4 bases and 7 bases respectively, with 11 bases between them. The CDR3 bases are TGTGCCAGCAGCTGGCAGGGGAAGAACATTCAGTACTTC. Translating it yields CASSWQGKNIQYF.

This clone came up once. The CDR3 spells CASRYRYGENEKLFF. The CDR3 coding sequence is TGTGCCAGCAGGTACCGGTACGGGGAGAATGAAAAACTGTTTTTT. The chain is built from TRBV2 and TRBJ1-4; no reliable D call. Trimming took 6 bases from V and 5 from J, leaving 16 bases between them. The CDR3 length is 15 residues. Germline V lookup: CDR1 SNHLY, CDR2 FYNNEI.

The chain carries TRBV7-3 and TRBJ1-2; D unclear. V was trimmed by 5 bases and J by 11 bases, leaving 18 bases between them. Germline CDR1 reads SGHTA; CDR2 reads FQGTGA. This CDR3 comprises 13 residues. The CDR3 protein is CASSPQDRPLYTF. For the CDR3, the DNA is TGTGCCAGCAGCCCCCAAGATAGACCCTTGTACACCTTC.

This chain uses TRBV5-4 with TRBJ2-5; D is unresolved. The germline CDR1 and CDR2 sequences are SGHNT and YYREEE (reference sequence). Trimming took off 0 bases at V and 2 bases at J, with 11 bases between the two ends. CDR3 length: 15 residues. The CDR3 here is CASSLASLPQETQYF. The CDR3 nucleotides read TGTGCCAGCAGCTTGGCGTCCCTACCACAAGAGACCCAGTACTTC.

This clone came up once. The rearrangement joins TRBV2 to TRBJ2-1; either TRBD1 or TRBD2 may supply D (5 bases each). Trimming cost V 3 bases and J 0 bases, with 9 bases left between them. Germline V lookup: CDR1 SNHLY, CDR2 FYNNEI. The CDR3 has 15 residues. CDR3 DNA: TGTGCCAGCAGTGAGGGACCAGTCTCCTACAATGAGCAGTTCTTC. Encoded protein: CASSEGPVSYNEQFF.

The gene calls are TRBV6-5 and TRBJ2-1; D is ambiguous. The V gene lost 0 bases and the J gene lost 6 bases, with 15 bases spanning the gap. This CDR3 region has 16 residues. CDR1 and CDR2 (germline): MNHEY, SVGAGI. CDR3 region: CASSYSLRIGSNEQFF. The CDR3 DNA reads TGTGCCAGCAGTTACTCCCTTAGAATTGGGTCCAATGAGCAGTTCTTC.

This sequence joins TRBV18 and TRBJ1-2; 8 nucleotides agree with TRBD1. V lost 4 bases, J lost 2 bases, and 6 bases stayed unmatched. Germline CDR1 and CDR2: KGHSH and LQKENI. The CDR3 has 15 amino acids. CDR3 in amino acids: CASSLRTGSNYGYTF. Written as DNA, the CDR3 is TGTGCCAGCTCACTTCGGACAGGGAGCAACTATGGCTACACCTTC.

The CDR3 is CASSRTTSGSSYEQYF. CDR3 bases: TGTGCCAGCAGCCGGACGACTAGCGGGAGCTCCTACGAGCAGTACTTC. This chain joins TRBV7-8 and TRBJ2-7, with 12 positions matching TRBD2. CDR3 length equals 16 residues. The germline V gene encodes CDR1 SGHVS and CDR2 FQNEAQ. The ends lost 5 bases at V and 0 bases at J; junction bases unmatched: 5. Full variable domain (rest looked up from reference TRBV7-8 and TRBJ2-7): GAGVSQSPRYKVAKRGQDVALRCDPISGHVSLFWYQQALGQGPEFLTYFQNEAQLDKSGLPSDRFFAERPEGSVSTLKIQRTQQEDSAVYLCASSRTTSGSSYEQYFGPGTRLTVT.

V usage is TRBV18 and J usage is TRBJ2-5, with D unresolved. Germline CDR1 is KGHSH and CDR2 is LQKENI. The V and J ends lost 6 bases and 5 bases respectively, with 13 bases between them. The CDR3 consists of 13 residues. DNA for the CDR3: TGTGCCAGCTCTACCGGGCAGTGGGAGACCCAGTACTTC. Translated: CASSTGQWETQYF.

CDR3 sequence reads: CASSFNRFDTQYF. CDR3 DNA sequence: TGCGCCAGCAGCTTTAACCGGTTCGATACGCAGTATTTT. The V gene is TRBV5-1, the J gene TRBJ2-3; D not resolved. With 2 bases removed from V and 6 bases from J, the gap between germline ends came to 10 bases. The CDR3 covers 13 residues. CDR1 is SGHRS, CDR2 YFSETQ, per germline.

Turning to this clone: Other DNA sequences in the sample encode the same CDR3. This sequence joins TRBV18 and TRBJ2-3; 7 bases agree with TRBD2. Germline loops: CDR1 KGHSH, CDR2 LQKENI. The CDR3 sequence is 15 residues long. V shed 3 bases, J shed 3 bases, and the junction held 6 bases outside the gene matches. CDR3 DNA: TGTGCCAGCTCACCGTCTCGCGGGAGAACAGATACGCAGTATTTT. Its translation: CASSPSRGRTDTQYF.

This clone was detected once. The CDR3 here is CASSPGTRKSYNEQFF. As DNA, the CDR3 is TGTGCCAGCAGTCCCGGGACTAGGAAGTCCTACAATGAGCAGTTCTTC. The V call is TRBV27, the J call TRBJ2-1, with 8 bases matching TRBD2. V was pared by 5 bases and J by 1 base, with 7 bases of the junction left unmatched. The CDR3 spans 16 residues. The germline V gene encodes CDR1 MNHEY and CDR2 SMNVEV (reference sequence).

The V call is TRBV6-5, the J call TRBJ1-2; D is ambiguous. Germline V gives CDR1 MNHEY, CDR2 SVGAGI. Trimming shortened V by 7 bases and J by 8 bases, and 17 bases separated the two germline ends. The CDR3 consists of 13 residues. The CDR3 DNA sequence: TGTGCCAGCACCCCCCTGGACCGTGGAGGCTACACCTTC. As protein: CASTPLDRGGYTF.

Regarding this clone: Different DNA sequences within this sample yield the same CDR3. The genes are TRBV7-6 and TRBJ2-7; D gene ambiguous. The germline V gene encodes CDR1 SGHVS and CDR2 FNYEAQ. V dropped 0 bases and J dropped 2 bases, with 5 bases sitting between them. The CDR3 is 13 amino acids. The CDR3 loop is CASSLAGAYEQYF. DNA for the CDR3: TGTGCCAGCAGCTTAGCTGGGGCCTACGAGCAGTACTTC.

This chain joins TRBV27 and TRBJ2-7; D might be TRBD1 (6 bases). The CDR3 is 15 amino acids. Trimming took off 7 bases at V and 3 bases at J, with 19 bases between the two ends. Germline V gene data show CDR1 as MNHEY and CDR2 as SMNVEV (reference sequence). The DNA of the CDR3 is TGTGCCAGCAAACAATCGATTTACAGGGTCTACGAGCAGTACTTC. Protein sequence: CASKQSIYRVYEQYF.

This clone was detected a few times. Other DNA sequences in the sample encode the same CDR3. The CDR3 spells CASSLEGETQYF. In DNA, the CDR3 is TGCGCCAGCAGCTTGGAGGGAGAGACCCAGTACTTC. This chain uses TRBV5-1 with TRBJ2-5; no clear D. V gave up 0 bases and J gave up 4 bases, with 4 bases separating them. This CDR3 spans 12 amino acids. The germline gives CDR1 SGHRS, CDR2 YFSETQ.

CDR3 sequence: CASSLASGRRETQYF. DNA for the CDR3: TGTGCCAGCAGCTTAGCTAGCGGGAGACGGGAGACCCAGTACTTC. V usage is TRBV7-2 and J usage is TRBJ2-5, with 9 bases that match TRBD2. J lost 5 bases, V lost 0 bases, and 4 bases had no gene match. CDR3 length: 15 residues. Per the germline V gene, CDR1 is SGHTA and CDR2 is FQGNSA.

The chain recombines TRBV18 with TRBJ2-5; D assignment may be TRBD1 or TRBD2 (5 bases each). The CDR3 contains 17 residues. Germline V gene data show CDR1 as KGHSH and CDR2 as LQKENI. V lost 3 bases and J lost 1, with 18 bases in between. The CDR3 bases are TGTGCCAGCTCACCTCTCTCCGGGACCATCGCCCAAGAGACCCAGTACTTC. This gives the protein CASSPLSGTIAQETQYF.

The chain joins TRBV5-8 to TRBJ1-3; D is possibly TRBD1 (5 bases). Germline loops: CDR1 SGHTS, CDR2 YDEGEE. The CDR3 totals 15 residues. The V and J ends lost 3 bases and 2 bases respectively, with 12 bases between them. CDR3 nucleotides: TGTGCCAGCAGCTCTTGGACATCTCCTGGAAACACCATATATTTT. Its protein is CASSSWTSPGNTIYF. The full variable domain, its missing parts supplied by reference TRBV5-8 and TRBJ1-3, is EAGVTQSPTHLIKTRGQQATLRCSPISGHTSVYWYQQALGLGLQFLLWYDEGEERNRGNFPPRFSGRQFPNYSSELNVNALELEDSALYLCASSSWTSPGNTIYFGEGSWLTVV.

For this clone: Other nucleotide sequences from this sample produce the same CDR3. The rearrangement joins TRBV27 to TRBJ1-1, with D unresolved. Germline V gene lookup returns CDR1 MNHEY and CDR2 SMNVEV (reference sequence). Trimming removed 4 bases from V and 0 bases from J, with 6 bases in between. This CDR3 contains 13 residues. CDR3 sequence: CASSSRMNTEAFF. CDR3 in DNA: TGTGCCAGCAGTTCACGAATGAACACTGAAGCTTTCTTT.

The count of this clone is one. The chain is built from TRBV7-9 and TRBJ1-2, with D tentatively TRBD1 (6 bases). This CDR3 comprises 13 residues. V lost 4 bases and J lost 5, with 11 bases in between. Germline CDR1 reads SEHNR; CDR2 reads FQNEAQ (reference sequence). Here the CDR3 reads CASSYRDGYGYTF. The CDR3 DNA follows: TGTGCCAGCAGCTACAGGGACGGGTATGGCTACACCTTC.